The source of this TCR beta chain is a study of blood T cell repertoires in COVID-19. Study-wide context: Acute-phase and convalescent COVID-19 samples originated in the United States, Italy and Spain. Nucleic acid was either cDNA or gDNA, and it came from T cells, B-cell-depleted T cells, or PBMCs.

Methods used by the authors: Estimated nucleated cell counts came from reference gene primer amplification. TCRdb keeps only in-frame clones here, not all; method: immunoSEQ multiplex PCR. Clone size and V and J calls were adopted from that table, with D and trimming inferred from the DNA. The table lists about 85,000 clones, about 80% of them singletons. Germline CDR1 and CDR2: SNHLY and FYNNEI. V was clipped by 8 bases and J by 0 bases, with 15 bases between them. The CDR3 is made up of 15 amino acids. The chain combines TRBV2 with TRBJ2-3; possibly TRBD1 for D (6 bases). Sequences were obtained from peripheral blood. The clonotype originates from a man aged 55-75 years with acute or convalescent COVID-19. The DNA for the CDR3 is TGTGCCAGCCGCGCCTCAGGGGTTAGCACAGATACGCAGTATTTT. Translated: CASRASGVSTDTQYF. The whole variable domain, filled in from reference TRBV2 and TRBJ2-3, reads EPEVTQTPSHQVTQMGQEVILRCVPISNHLYFYWYRQILGQKVEFLVSFYNNEISEKSEIFDDQFSVERPDGSNFTLKIRSTKLEDSAMYFCASRASGVSTDTQYFGPGTRLTVL.